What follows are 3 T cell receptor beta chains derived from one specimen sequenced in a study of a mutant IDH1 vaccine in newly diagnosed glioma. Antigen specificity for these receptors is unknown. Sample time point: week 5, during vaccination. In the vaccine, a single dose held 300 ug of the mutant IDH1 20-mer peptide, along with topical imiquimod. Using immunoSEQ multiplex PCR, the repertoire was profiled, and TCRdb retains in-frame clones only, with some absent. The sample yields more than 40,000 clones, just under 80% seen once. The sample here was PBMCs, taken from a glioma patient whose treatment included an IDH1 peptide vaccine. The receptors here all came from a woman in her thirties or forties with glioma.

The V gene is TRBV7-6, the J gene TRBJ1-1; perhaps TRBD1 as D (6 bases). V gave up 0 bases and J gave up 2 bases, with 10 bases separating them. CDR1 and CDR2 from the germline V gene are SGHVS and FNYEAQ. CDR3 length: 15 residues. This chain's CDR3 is CASSLALGANTEAFF. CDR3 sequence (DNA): TGTGCCAGCAGCTTAGCTTTGGGGGCAAACACTGAAGCTTTCTTT.

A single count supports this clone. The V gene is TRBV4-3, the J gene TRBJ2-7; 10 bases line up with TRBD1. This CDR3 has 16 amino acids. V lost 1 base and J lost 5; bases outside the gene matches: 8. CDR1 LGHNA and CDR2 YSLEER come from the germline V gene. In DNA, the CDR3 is TGCGCCAGCAGCCAAGCGCCGGGACAGGGGATCCACGAGCAGTACTTC. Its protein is CASSQAPGQGIHEQYF.

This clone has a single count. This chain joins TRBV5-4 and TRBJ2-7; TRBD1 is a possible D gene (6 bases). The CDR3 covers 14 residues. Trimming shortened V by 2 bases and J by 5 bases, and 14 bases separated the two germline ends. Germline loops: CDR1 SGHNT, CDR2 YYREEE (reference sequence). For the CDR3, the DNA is TGTGCCAGCAGCTTTCAGGGGACCCTCCACGAGCAGTACTTC. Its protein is CASSFQGTLHEQYF.